One and the same sample provided the 32 T cell receptor beta chains below, sequenced in a study of blood T cell repertoires in COVID-19. Measured with immunoSEQ multiplex PCR; TCRdb has only the in-frame clones, and not every one. This table holds hundreds of thousands of clones, around 90% found once. Sequenced input: peripheral blood. These receptors were taken from a woman aged 50 to 65 with COVID-19, enrolled during active disease.

The V call is TRBV27, the J call TRBJ1-2, with a weak D call TRBD1 (5 bases). V dropped 6 bases and J dropped 8 bases, with 13 bases sitting between them. This CDR3 is built from 12 residues. Looked up from germline, CDR1 is MNHEY and CDR2 is SMNVEV (reference sequence). Written as DNA, the CDR3 is TGTGCCAGCAGCCCTCAGGGCTCCGGCTACACCTTC. The encoded protein is CASSPQGSGYTF.

The chain employs TRBV6-1 and TRBJ1-4; 8 nucleotides match TRBD1. J lost 4 bases, V lost 3 bases, and 4 bases had no gene match. Germline V gene lookup returns CDR1 MNHNS and CDR2 SASEGT. CDR3 length: 15 amino acids. CDR3 nucleotides: TGTGCCAGCAGTGATCCGGGACAGGTTAATGAAAAACTGTTTTTT. Protein: CASSDPGQVNEKLFF.

The chain joins TRBV2 to TRBJ2-6, with D perhaps matching TRBD1 (6 bases). Germline assignment: CDR1 SNHLY and CDR2 FYNNEI. There are 16 residues in the CDR3. V gave up 4 bases and J gave up 3 bases, with 13 bases separating them. CDR3 in DNA: TGTGCCAGCAGTGGGGCCGGGACATTTGGGGCCAACGTCCTGACTTTC. Its translation is CASSGAGTFGANVLTF.

The chain has TRBV10-3 and TRBJ2-7, with a weak D call TRBD1 (5 bases). The CDR3 length is 20 residues. The V end was cut by 5 bases, the J end by 3 bases, with 32 bases between. The germline V gene encodes CDR1 ENHRY and CDR2 SYGVKD. CDR3 region: CAISSPKDPGHPTRLYEQYF. DNA for the CDR3: TGTGCCATCAGTTCGCCGAAAGATCCAGGGCACCCAACCCGACTCTACGAGCAGTACTTC.

In this sample, this clone turned up once. The chain carries TRBV7-9 and TRBJ1-1; a possible D gene is TRBD1 (5 bases). The CDR3 consists of 14 residues. Trimming took 3 bases from V and 2 from J, leaving 10 bases between them. The germline gives CDR1 SEHNR, CDR2 FQNEAQ (reference sequence). The CDR3 here is CASSFRGVNTEAFF. The CDR3, as DNA: TGTGCCAGCAGCTTTCGGGGGGTAAACACTGAAGCTTTCTTT.

In DNA form, the CDR3 reads TGTGCCAGCAGCTTAAGGGACAGGGAGATTAATACGCAGTATTTT. The encoded protein is CASSLRDREINTQYF. The chain combines TRBV7-9 with TRBJ2-3, with 9 bases aligning to TRBD1. From germline, CDR1 is SEHNR and CDR2 FQNEAQ (reference sequence). This CDR3 has 15 amino acids. V lost 2 bases and J lost 7; bases outside the gene matches: 7.

This clone was observed a handful of times. V is TRBV12-5 and J is TRBJ1-4, with TRBD1 matching over 10 bases. V dropped 2 bases and J dropped 8; count of bases not matched to a gene: 8. The germline V gene has CDR1 LGHNT and CDR2 FRNRAP. CDR3 length: 16 amino acids. Written as DNA, the CDR3 is TGTGCTAGTGGTTTGCGACAGGGGGCGCGGGGCGAAAAACTGTTTTTT. Amino acid sequence: CASGLRQGARGEKLFF.

The chain combines TRBV3-1 (or the pseudogene TRBV3-2) with TRBJ1-4, with D unclear. The V gene lost 0 bases and the J gene lost 8 bases, with 10 bases spanning the gap. Germline CDR1 LGHDT, CDR2 YNNKEL (reference sequence). The CDR3 extends over 14 amino acids. This CDR3 is CASSQESSQEKLFF. For the CDR3, the DNA is TGTGCCAGCAGCCAAGAGTCAAGTCAGGAAAAACTGTTTTTT.

The chain links TRBV6-5 to TRBJ1-5; 8 bases agree with TRBD1. The ends lost 5 bases at V and 11 bases at J; junction bases unmatched: 11. Germline V lookup: CDR1 MNHEY, CDR2 SVGAGI. The CDR3 consists of 14 residues. This chain's CDR3 is CASSPGTGLGAQHF. CDR3 DNA: TGTGCCAGCAGTCCCGGGACAGGCCTCGGGGCCCAGCATTTT.

The V gene is TRBV7-8, the J gene TRBJ2-3; 9 bases are shared with TRBD1. The CDR3 consists of 17 residues. Trimming at V came to 5 bases and at J to 3 bases, leaving 12 bases not matched to a gene. Germline V gene sequence: CDR1 SGHVS, CDR2 FQNEAQ. The CDR3 nucleotides read TGTGCCAGCAGCCACAAACCCTCGACAGGGGGGACAGATACGCAGTATTTT. Its translation is CASSHKPSTGGTDTQYF.

The CDR3 here is CASSISGSGNYGYTF. CDR3 nucleotide sequence: TGTGCCAGTAGTATCTCGGGGTCCGGTAACTATGGCTACACCTTC. V gene TRBV19 combines with J gene TRBJ1-2; D not resolved. Looked up from germline, CDR1 is LNHDA and CDR2 is SQIVND (reference sequence). Trimming removed 3 bases at V and 1 base at J, with 12 bases between. The CDR3 has 15 amino acids.

The gene calls are TRBV27 and TRBJ2-7; D is perhaps TRBD2 (6 bases). V lost 5 bases and J lost 7, with 18 bases in between. Germline lookup yields CDR1 MNHEY and CDR2 SMNVEV (reference sequence). This CDR3 has 14 amino acids. CDR3 sequence (DNA): TGTGCCAGCAGTCCTTGGACTACTCCGGGGGAGCAGTACTTC. Residues: CASSPWTTPGEQYF.

V is TRBV6-1 and J is TRBJ2-7; 7 bases fit TRBD2. This CDR3 is 16 amino acids long. CDR1 and CDR2 (germline): MNHNS, SASEGT. Losses at the gene ends were 2 bases for V and 2 bases for J; bases not matched to a gene: 9. The DNA for the CDR3 is TGTGCCAGCAGTGAATCTTGGGGGGGTTCTCCCTACGAGCAGTACTTC. Translating it yields CASSESWGGSPYEQYF.

The chain employs TRBV5-3 and TRBJ2-1, with TRBD2 matching 10 bases. Being an ORF, TRBV5-3 has a function that is uncertain. V shed 3 bases and J 8 bases; nucleotides not matched to a gene: 2. The CDR3 spans 13 residues. CDR3 DNA sequence: TGTGCCAGAAGCTCCGGGACTAGCGATGAGCAGTTCTTC. The encoded protein is CARSSGTSDEQFF.

The chain couples TRBV11-2 to TRBJ1-2, with D hard to call. CDR1 is SGHAT, CDR2 FQNNGV, per germline. V was cut by 3 bases and J by 3 bases, with 5 bases left in between. There are 12 residues in the CDR3. CDR3 sequence (DNA): TGTGCCAGCAGCTTTACGGACTATGGCTACACCTTC. Translation gives CASSFTDYGYTF. Drawing the rest from reference TRBV11-2 and TRBJ1-2, the complete variable domain is EAGVAQSPRYKIIEKRQSVAFWCNPISGHATLYWYQQILGQGPKLLIQFQNNGVVDDSQLPKDRFSAERLKGVDSTLKIQPAKLEDSAVYLCASSFTDYGYTFGSGTRLTVV.

The V gene is TRBV5-4, the J gene TRBJ2-7; TRBD1 aligns across 9 bases. V gave up 3 bases and J gave up 3 bases; unmatched junction bases: 7. The CDR3 is 15 residues long. Per germline, CDR1 SGHNT and CDR2 YYREEE (reference sequence). CDR3 bases: TGTGCCAGCAGCTCCTCGACAGGGGGGAACTACGAGCAGTACTTC. This gives the protein CASSSSTGGNYEQYF.

The chain joins TRBV9 to TRBJ1-4, with 7 bases identical to TRBD1. V shed 2 bases, J shed 6 bases, and the junction held 10 bases outside the gene matches. The CDR3 is 16 amino acids. CDR1 is SGDLS and CDR2 is YYNGEE in the germline V gene. The CDR3 here is CASSVEQGGADEKLFF. CDR3 nucleotides: TGTGCCAGCAGCGTGGAGCAGGGGGGCGCCGATGAAAAACTGTTTTTT.

V is TRBV19 and J is TRBJ2-7, with D maybe TRBD2 (5 bases). The germline CDR1 and CDR2 sequences are LNHDA and SQIVND (reference sequence). CDR3 size: 14 residues. The V end was cut by 6 bases, the J end by 2 bases, with 14 bases between. The CDR3 nucleotides read TGTGCCAGTAGCCTAGGACTTGCAGCCTACGAGCAGTACTTC. Residues: CASSLGLAAYEQYF.

The chain recombines TRBV2 with TRBJ1-4, with a possible D match to TRBD1 (5 bases). In germline, CDR1 is SNHLY, CDR2 FYNNEI. The length of the CDR3 is 15 residues. V was trimmed by 6 bases and J by 0 bases, leaving 11 bases between them. The CDR3 region has the DNA TGTGCCAGCAGGGGAGGGGCCGCAACTAATGAAAAACTGTTTTTT. Its translation: CASRGGAATNEKLFF.

The chain employs TRBV7-7 and TRBJ2-2, with D perhaps TRBD2 (6 bases). Germline V gene sequence: CDR1 SSHAT, CDR2 FNYEAQ (reference sequence). The CDR3 covers 17 residues. V shed 6 bases and J shed 3 bases, with 20 bases lying between them. This CDR3 reads CASSRKGRTGDTGELFF. For the CDR3, the DNA is TGTGCCAGCAGTCGAAAGGGTCGGACGGGGGACACCGGGGAGCTGTTTTTT. The whole variable domain, remainder taken from reference TRBV7-7 and TRBJ2-2, is GAGVSQSPRYKVTKRGQDVTLRCDPISSHATLYWYQQALGQGPEFLTYFNYEAQPDKSGLPSDRFSAERPEGSISTLTIQRTEQRDSAMYRCASSRKGRTGDTGELFFGEGSRLTVL.

This rearrangement joins TRBV30 to TRBJ2-3; D is unresolved. Deletions cut 2 bases from V and 2 bases from J, with 11 bases between. The germline gives CDR1 GTSNPN, CDR2 SVGIG (reference sequence). The CDR3 totals 14 residues. CDR3 amino acids: CAWSRRLPTDTQYF. Here the CDR3 DNA reads TGTGCCTGGAGTAGAAGACTTCCCACAGATACGCAGTATTTT.

This sequence joins TRBV5-6 and TRBJ1-2; no clear D. The V gene lost 0 bases and the J gene lost 4 bases, with 4 bases spanning the gap. Germline V gene lookup returns CDR1 SGHDT and CDR2 YYEEEE. CDR3 length equals 12 residues. The CDR3 spells CASSLGSYGYTF. CDR3 sequence (DNA): TGTGCCAGCAGCTTGGGCAGCTATGGCTACACCTTC.

The J gene is TRBJ1-1, the V gene TRBV29-1; D perhaps matches TRBD1 (6 bases). Trimming pared 7 bases from V and 5 bases from J, leaving 17 bases between. Germline V CDR1 and CDR2: SQVTM, ANQGSEA. The CDR3 is 13 amino acids. CDR3 loop: CSGGWGLGTEAFF. The CDR3 DNA is TGCAGCGGGGGTTGGGGGCTCGGGACTGAAGCTTTCTTT.

The chain recombines TRBV25-1 with TRBJ1-5; 9 bases align to TRBD1. Germline CDR1 and CDR2: MGHDK and SYGVNS. Losses at the gene ends were 6 bases for V and 4 bases for J; bases not matched to a gene: 4. This CDR3 has 14 residues. The CDR3 DNA reads TGTGCCAGCAGCCAGACAGGGGGGAATCAGCCCCAGCATTTT. Amino acids: CASSQTGGNQPQHF.

This sequence joins TRBV5-4 and TRBJ2-3; TRBD2 might be the D (5 bases). CDR3 length: 14 residues. V gave up 4 bases and J gave up 0 bases, with 9 bases separating them. Per the germline V gene, CDR1 is SGHNT and CDR2 is YYREEE (reference sequence). The CDR3 region has the DNA TGTGCCAGCAGCCGAGCGGCTAGCACAGATACGCAGTATTTT. Protein: CASSRAASTDTQYF.

The rearrangement joins TRBV6-1 to TRBJ2-2, with TRBD1 matching over 7 bases. Germline assignment: CDR1 MNHNS and CDR2 SASEGT. The CDR3 contains 15 residues. J was trimmed by 6 bases and V by 1 base; bases with no gene match: 5. This CDR3 is CASSEERGPSGELFF. The CDR3 region has the DNA TGTGCCAGCAGTGAAGAGAGGGGGCCCTCCGGGGAGCTGTTTTTT.

The V and J genes are TRBV9 and TRBJ1-5; the D gene is possibly TRBD1 (6 bases). Germline-derived CDR1 and CDR2 are SGDLS and YYNGEE. The CDR3 is 15 residues long. Trimming cost V 4 bases and J 7 bases, with 18 bases left between them. As DNA, the CDR3 is TGTGCCAGCAGCTCCGGGTCAGGGGCGGAGCAGCCCCAGCATTTT. Translating it yields CASSSGSGAEQPQHF.

V gene TRBV21-1 combines with J gene TRBJ1-4; whether TRBD1, the table's D call, matches the DNA was not checked. TRBV21-1 is assigned pseudogene status. The CDR3 has 19 amino acids. DNA for the CDR3: TGTGCCAGCAGCAAAGGGAGGGAGGACAGGAAGGCAACTAATGAAAAACTGTTTTTT. This gives the protein CASSKGREDRKATNEKLFF.

This chain links TRBV25-1 with TRBJ2-1; no clear D. This CDR3 is built from 11 residues. Germline loops: CDR1 MGHDK, CDR2 SYGVNS. V gave up 6 bases and J gave up 6 bases, with 6 bases separating them. The CDR3 spells CASRASNEQFF. Written as DNA, the CDR3 is TGTGCCAGCAGGGCTAGCAATGAGCAGTTCTTC.

This chain's CDR3 is CASSPRRLNSNEKLFF. The DNA of the CDR3 is TGTGCCAGCAGTCCCCGCAGACTTAACTCTAATGAAAAACTGTTTTTT. This chain connects TRBV28 to TRBJ1-4; D not certain. Germline CDR1 MDHEN, CDR2 SYDVKM. The CDR3 sequence is 16 residues long. Trimming shortened V by 5 bases and J by 3 bases, and 16 bases separated the two germline ends.

The genes are TRBV18 and TRBJ1-2; D remains ambiguous. Germline CDR1 reads KGHSH; CDR2 reads LQKENI. The V and J ends lost 1 base and 7 bases respectively, with 13 bases between them. CDR3 length: 14 residues. The CDR3: CASSPQAEASGYTF. The CDR3 DNA reads as TGTGCCAGCTCACCACAGGCTGAGGCGTCTGGCTACACCTTC.

This chain's CDR3 is CASSLTPSTGTRGDNEQFF. CDR3 DNA sequence: TGTGCCAGCAGTCTTACACCTTCGACCGGGACTAGGGGAGACAATGAGCAGTTCTTC. The chain joins TRBV28 to TRBJ2-1; 8 nucleotides line up with TRBD2. This CDR3 contains 19 residues. Unmatched junction bases numbered 20, after V lost 5 bases and J lost 5 bases. Germline CDR1 and CDR2: MDHEN and SYDVKM.